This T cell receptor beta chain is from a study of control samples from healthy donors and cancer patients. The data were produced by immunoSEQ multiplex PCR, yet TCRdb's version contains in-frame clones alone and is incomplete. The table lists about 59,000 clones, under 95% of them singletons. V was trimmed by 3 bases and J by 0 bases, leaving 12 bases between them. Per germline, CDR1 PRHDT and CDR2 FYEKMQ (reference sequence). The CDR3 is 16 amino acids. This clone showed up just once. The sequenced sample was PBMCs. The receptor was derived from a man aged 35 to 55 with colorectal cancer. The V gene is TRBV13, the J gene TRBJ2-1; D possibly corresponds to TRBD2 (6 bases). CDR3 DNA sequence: TGTGCCAGCAGCTTGGGACTGACGAGCTCCTACAATGAGCAGTTCTTC. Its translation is CASSLGLTSSYNEQFF.